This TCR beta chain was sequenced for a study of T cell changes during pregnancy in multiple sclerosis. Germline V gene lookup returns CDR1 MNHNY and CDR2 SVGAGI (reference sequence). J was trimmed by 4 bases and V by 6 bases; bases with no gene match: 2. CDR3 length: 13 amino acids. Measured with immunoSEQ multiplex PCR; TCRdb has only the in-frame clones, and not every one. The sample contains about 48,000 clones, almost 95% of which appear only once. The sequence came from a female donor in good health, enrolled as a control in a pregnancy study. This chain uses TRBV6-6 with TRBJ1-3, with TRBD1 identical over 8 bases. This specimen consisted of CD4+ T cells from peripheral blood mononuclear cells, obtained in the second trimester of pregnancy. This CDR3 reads CASRGQEGNTIYF. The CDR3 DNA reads TGTGCCAGCAGGGGACAGGAGGGAAACACCATATATTTT.